The following is a TCR beta chain sequence with its context. This sample is part of a study of patients and donors after allogeneic stem cell transplantation. Trimming removed 2 bases at V and 0 bases at J, with 11 bases between. The CDR3 loop spans 17 amino acids. Germline V CDR1 and CDR2: MNHEY, SMNVEV (reference sequence). From the RT-PCR reads, TCRdb called clonotypes with MiXCR, one entry per CDR3 protein. The data show fewer than 500,000 distinct CDR3 sequences, roughly 17% seen once. The rearrangement joins TRBV27 to TRBJ1-6; D unresolved. The sequence was obtained from a human donor who was either an allogeneic HSCT recipient or a stem cell or donor lymphocyte infusion donor (not recorded which). It is not recorded whose cells these are; they may come from a transplant donor. The sequenced sample was blood, either unsorted or a sorted T cell fraction (not recorded which). The DNA for the CDR3 is TGTGCCAGCAGTTTAGTGACGCCGAGCTCCTATAATTCACCCCTCCACTTT. Amino acid sequence: CASSLVTPSSYNSPLHF.